The T cell receptor (beta chain) described here comes from a study of identical twins. TCRdb reanalysed the 5' RACE reads using MiXCR and keeps one entry per CDR3 protein. The sample includes about 250,000 distinct CDR3 sequences, roughly 8% of them seen just once. V gave up 7 bases and J gave up 8 bases, with 14 bases separating them. CDR1 is SQVTM, CDR2 ANQGSEA, per germline. There are 11 residues in the CDR3. These data were likewise used in another study, on yellow fever vaccine responses in identical twins.

This rearrangement joins TRBV29-1 to TRBJ1-1, with D perhaps TRBD1 (6 bases). Sequencing was carried out using CD8+ T cells sorted from blood. This TCR came from a woman younger than 35 in good health. The CDR3 loop reads CSASGDPEAFF. CDR3 nucleotides: TGCAGCGCTTCAGGGGACCCGGAAGCTTTCTTT.